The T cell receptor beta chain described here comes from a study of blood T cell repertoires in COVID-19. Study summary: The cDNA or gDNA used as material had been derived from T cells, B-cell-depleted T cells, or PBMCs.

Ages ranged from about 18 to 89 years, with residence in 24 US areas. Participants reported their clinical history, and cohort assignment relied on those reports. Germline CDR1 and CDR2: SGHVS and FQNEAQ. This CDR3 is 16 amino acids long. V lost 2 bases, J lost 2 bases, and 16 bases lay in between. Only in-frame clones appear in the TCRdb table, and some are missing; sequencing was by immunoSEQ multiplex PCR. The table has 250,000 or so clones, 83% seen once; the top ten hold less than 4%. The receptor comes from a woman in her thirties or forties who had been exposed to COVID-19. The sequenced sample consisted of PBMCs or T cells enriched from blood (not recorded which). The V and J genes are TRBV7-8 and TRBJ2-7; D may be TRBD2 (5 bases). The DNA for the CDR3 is TGTGCCAGCAGCTTATTTGAGAGGACTGCTCCCTACGAGCAGTACTTC. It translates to CASSLFERTAPYEQYF.